Here is one TCR beta chain with its context. This sample is drawn from a study of blood T cell repertoires in COVID-19. The data were produced by immunoSEQ multiplex PCR, yet TCRdb's version contains in-frame clones alone and is incomplete. The sample lists roughly 180,000 clones; 70% to 90% were seen once. CDR3 length: 13 amino acids. Germline V gene data show CDR1 as SNHLY and CDR2 as FYNNEI. Trimming cost V 4 bases and J 6 bases, with 9 bases left between them. The V call is TRBV2, the J call TRBJ2-2; D perhaps matches TRBD2 (6 bases). Sequencing input: peripheral blood. The origin of this receptor is a young man with acute or convalescent COVID-19. The CDR3 region is CASSAREAGELFF. In DNA, the CDR3 is TGTGCCAGCAGTGCAAGGGAGGCCGGGGAGCTGTTTTTT.